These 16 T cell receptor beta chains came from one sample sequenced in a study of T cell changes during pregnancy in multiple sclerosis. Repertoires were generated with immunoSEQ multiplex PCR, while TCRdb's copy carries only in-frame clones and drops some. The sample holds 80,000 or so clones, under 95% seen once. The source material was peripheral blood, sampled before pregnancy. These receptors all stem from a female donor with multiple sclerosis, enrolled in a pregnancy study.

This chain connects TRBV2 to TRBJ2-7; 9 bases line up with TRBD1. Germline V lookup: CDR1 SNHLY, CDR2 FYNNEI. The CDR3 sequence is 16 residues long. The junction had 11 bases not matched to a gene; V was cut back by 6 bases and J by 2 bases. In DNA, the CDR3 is TGTGCCAGCAGCGCTGGGACAGGGCGCGTCGCCTACGAGCAGTACTTC. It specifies CASSAGTGRVAYEQYF.

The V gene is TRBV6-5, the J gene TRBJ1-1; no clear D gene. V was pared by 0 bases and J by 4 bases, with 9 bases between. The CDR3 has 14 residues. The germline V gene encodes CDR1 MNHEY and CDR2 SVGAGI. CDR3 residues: CASSYSGYGTEAFF. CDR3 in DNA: TGTGCCAGCAGTTACTCGGGCTACGGCACTGAAGCTTTCTTT.

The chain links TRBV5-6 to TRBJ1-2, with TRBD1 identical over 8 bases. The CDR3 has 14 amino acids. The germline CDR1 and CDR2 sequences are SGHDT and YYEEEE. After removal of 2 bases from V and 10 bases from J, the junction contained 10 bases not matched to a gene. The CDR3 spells CASSLGDRFPDYTF. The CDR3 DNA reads TGTGCCAGCAGCTTAGGGGACAGGTTCCCCGACTACACCTTC.

The CDR3: CASSQVSLAGSTDTQYF. CDR3 bases: TGTGCCAGCAGCCAAGTTAGTCTAGCTGGAAGCACAGATACGCAGTATTTT. The rearrangement joins TRBV4-2 to TRBJ2-3; the D gene is possibly TRBD2 (5 bases). In germline, CDR1 is LGHNA, CDR2 YNFKEQ. The V end was cut by 1 base, the J end by 0 bases, with 14 bases between. The CDR3 length is 17 residues.

In DNA, the CDR3 is TGTGCCAGCAGCTTTGGCGGCGCAGATACGCAGTATTTT. It codes for CASSFGGADTQYF. The V and J genes are TRBV7-8 and TRBJ2-3; D is undetermined. The CDR3 covers 13 residues. Between the trimmed V and J ends, which lost 3 bases and 4 bases, there was a span of 8 bases. Germline CDR1 is SGHVS and CDR2 is FQNEAQ.

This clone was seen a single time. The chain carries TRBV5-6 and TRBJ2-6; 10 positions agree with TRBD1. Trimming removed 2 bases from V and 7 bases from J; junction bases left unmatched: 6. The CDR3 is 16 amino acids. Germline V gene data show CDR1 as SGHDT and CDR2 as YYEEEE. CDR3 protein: CASSLGQGVFANVLTF. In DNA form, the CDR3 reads TGTGCCAGCAGCTTAGGACAGGGGGTATTCGCCAACGTCCTGACTTTC.

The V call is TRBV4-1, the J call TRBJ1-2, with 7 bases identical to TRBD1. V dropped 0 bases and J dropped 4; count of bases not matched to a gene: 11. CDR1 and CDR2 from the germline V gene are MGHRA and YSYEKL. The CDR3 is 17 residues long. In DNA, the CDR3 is TGCGCCAGCAGCCAAGACCAGTCAGGAGGGGGCCCCTATGGCTACACCTTC. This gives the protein CASSQDQSGGGPYGYTF.

CDR3 nucleotide sequence: TGTGCCAGCAGCTTGGCTGGGGCAGGGGCGAACGGCTACACCTTC. Encoded protein: CASSLAGAGANGYTF. The chain employs TRBV5-4 and TRBJ1-2; D is perhaps TRBD1 (6 bases). CDR1 is SGHNT, CDR2 YYREEE, per germline (reference sequence). V lost 0 bases and J 8 bases, leaving 17 bases between the germline ends. The CDR3 is 15 amino acids.

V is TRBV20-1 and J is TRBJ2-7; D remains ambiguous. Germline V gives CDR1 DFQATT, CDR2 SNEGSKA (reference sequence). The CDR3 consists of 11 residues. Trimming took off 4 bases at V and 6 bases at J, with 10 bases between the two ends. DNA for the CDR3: TGCAGTGCTAAAGTAGCTGCCGAGCAGTACTTC. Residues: CSAKVAAEQYF.

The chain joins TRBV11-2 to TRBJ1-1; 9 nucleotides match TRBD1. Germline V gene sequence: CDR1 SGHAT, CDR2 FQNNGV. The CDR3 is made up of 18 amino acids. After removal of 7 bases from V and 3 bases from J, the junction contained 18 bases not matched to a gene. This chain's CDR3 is CASTQAKQGAFVDTEAFF. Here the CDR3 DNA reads TGTGCCAGCACCCAAGCCAAACAGGGGGCGTTTGTCGACACTGAAGCTTTCTTT. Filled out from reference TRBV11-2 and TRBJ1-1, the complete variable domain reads EAGVAQSPRYKIIEKRQSVAFWCNPISGHATLYWYQQILGQGPKLLIQFQNNGVVDDSQLPKDRFSAERLKGVDSTLKIQPAKLEDSAVYLCASTQAKQGAFVDTEAFFGQGTRLTVV.

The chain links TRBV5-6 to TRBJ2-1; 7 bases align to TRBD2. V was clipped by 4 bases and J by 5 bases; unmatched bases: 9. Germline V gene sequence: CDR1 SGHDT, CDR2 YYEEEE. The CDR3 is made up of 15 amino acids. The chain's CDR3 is CASSSLAEINNEQFF. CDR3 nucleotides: TGTGCCAGCAGCAGTCTAGCGGAGATAAACAATGAGCAGTTCTTC.

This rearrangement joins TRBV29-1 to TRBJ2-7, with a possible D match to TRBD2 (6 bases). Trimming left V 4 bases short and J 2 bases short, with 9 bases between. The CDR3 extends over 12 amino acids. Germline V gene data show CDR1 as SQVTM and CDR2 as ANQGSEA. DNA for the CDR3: TGCAGCGTTGTGGAGGGGACCTACGAGCAGTACTTC. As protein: CSVVEGTYEQYF.

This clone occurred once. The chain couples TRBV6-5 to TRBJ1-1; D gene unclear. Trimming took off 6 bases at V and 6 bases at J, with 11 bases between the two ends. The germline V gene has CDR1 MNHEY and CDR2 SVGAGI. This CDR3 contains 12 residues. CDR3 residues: CASSQGLPEAFF. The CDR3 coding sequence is TGTGCCAGCAGCCAAGGACTTCCTGAAGCTTTCTTT.

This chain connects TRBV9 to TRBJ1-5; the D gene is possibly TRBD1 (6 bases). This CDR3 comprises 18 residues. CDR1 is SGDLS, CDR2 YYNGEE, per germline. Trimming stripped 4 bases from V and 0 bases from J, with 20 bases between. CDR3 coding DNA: TGTGCCAGCAGCCCATCCTCCACAGGGATTTATAGCAATCAGCCCCAGCATTTT. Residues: CASSPSSTGIYSNQPQHF.

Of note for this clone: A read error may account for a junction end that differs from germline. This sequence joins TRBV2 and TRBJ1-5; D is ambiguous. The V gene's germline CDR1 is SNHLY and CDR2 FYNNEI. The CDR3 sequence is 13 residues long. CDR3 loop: CASREAVSQPQHF. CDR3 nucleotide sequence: TGTGCCAGCAGGGAAGCTGTTAGCCAGCCCCAGCATTTT. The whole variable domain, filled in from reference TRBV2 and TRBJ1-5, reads EPEVTQTPSHQVTQMGQEVILRCVPISNHLYFYWYRQILGQKVEFLVSFYNNEISEKSEIFDDQFSVERPDGSNFTLKIRSTKLEDSAMYFCASREAVSQPQHFGDGTRLSIL.

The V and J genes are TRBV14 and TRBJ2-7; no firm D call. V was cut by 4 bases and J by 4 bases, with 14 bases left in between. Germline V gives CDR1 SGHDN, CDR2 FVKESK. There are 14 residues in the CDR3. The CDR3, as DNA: TGTGCCAGCAGCCGAAACCCCAACCTATACGAGCAGTACTTC. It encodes CASSRNPNLYEQYF.